This TCR beta chain was profiled in a study of blood T cells in healthy people across ages. A sample-barcoded 5' primer and a J-beta primer mix were used in a second PCR of roughly 7 to 12 cycles. Each cDNA molecule received a tag from a template-switch adaptor that had 12 random nucleotides. Via MiXCR, TCRdb re-called the 5' RACE reads, giving one row per CDR3 protein. The data show around 1,500,000 distinct CDR3 sequences, about 30% seen once. This CDR3 comprises 17 residues. The ends were cut back, 2 bases at V and 0 bases at J, with 16 bases in the middle. Germline V gives CDR1 SEHNR, CDR2 FQNEAQ (reference sequence).

The sequenced sample was blood. The chain employs TRBV7-9 and TRBJ1-1; maybe TRBD1 (5 bases). The clonotype comes from a woman aged 25-40 years in good health. The CDR3 sequence: CASSLKLPRDLNTEAFF. DNA of the CDR3: TGTGCCAGCAGCTTAAAGTTGCCTAGGGACCTGAACACTGAAGCTTTCTTT.